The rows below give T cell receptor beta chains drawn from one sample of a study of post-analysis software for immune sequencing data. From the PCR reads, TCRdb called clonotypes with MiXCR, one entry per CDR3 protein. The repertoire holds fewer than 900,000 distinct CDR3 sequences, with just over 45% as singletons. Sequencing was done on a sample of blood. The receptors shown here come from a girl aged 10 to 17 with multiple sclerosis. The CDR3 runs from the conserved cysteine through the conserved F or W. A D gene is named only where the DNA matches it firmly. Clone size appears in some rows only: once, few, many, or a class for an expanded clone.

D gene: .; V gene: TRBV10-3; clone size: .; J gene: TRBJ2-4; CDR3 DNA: TGTGCCATCAGTGAATGGGGGGAAGACATTCAGTACTTC; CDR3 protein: CAISEWGEDIQYF
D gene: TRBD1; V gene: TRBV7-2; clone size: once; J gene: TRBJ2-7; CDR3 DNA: TGTGCCAGCAGCTTACAGACCGTGGTGGGCAGGGGGTACGAGCAGTACTTC; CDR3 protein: CASSLQTVVGRGYEQYF
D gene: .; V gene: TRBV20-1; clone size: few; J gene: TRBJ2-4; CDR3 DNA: TGCAGTGCTAGATCCGTAGCCAAAAACATTCAGTACTTC; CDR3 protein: CSARSVAKNIQYF
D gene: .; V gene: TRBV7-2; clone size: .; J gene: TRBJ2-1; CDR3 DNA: TGTGCCAGCAGCTTATTCCCGACAGTCTACAATGAGCAGTTCTTC; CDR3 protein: CASSLFPTVYNEQFF
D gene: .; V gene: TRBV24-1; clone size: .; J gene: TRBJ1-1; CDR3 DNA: TGTGCCACACGTAGGGGCGATGAAGCTTTCTTT; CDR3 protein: CATRRGDEAFF
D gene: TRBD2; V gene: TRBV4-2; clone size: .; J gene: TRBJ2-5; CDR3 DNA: TGTGCCAGCAGCCAAGCGCCTAGCGGGATCCAAGAGACCCAGTACTTC; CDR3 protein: CASSQAPSGIQETQYF
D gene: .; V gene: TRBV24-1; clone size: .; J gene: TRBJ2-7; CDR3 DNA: TGTGCCACCAGTGATCCGCTTTGGGACGAGCAGTACTTC; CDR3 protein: CATSDPLWDEQYF
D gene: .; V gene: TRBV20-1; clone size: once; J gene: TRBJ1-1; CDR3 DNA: TGCAGTGTAACAGGGAGGGGCTACACTGAAGCTTTCTTT; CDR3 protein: CSVTGRGYTEAFF
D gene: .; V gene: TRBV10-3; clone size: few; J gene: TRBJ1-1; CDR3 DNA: TGTGCCATCAGTGAGACTGGCGACACTGAAGCTTTCTTT; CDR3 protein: CAISETGDTEAFF
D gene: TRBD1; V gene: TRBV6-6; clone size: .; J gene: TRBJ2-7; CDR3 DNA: TGTGCCAGCAGTTACTCACCGGGACAGGGTCACGAGCAGTACTTC; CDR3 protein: CASSYSPGQGHEQYF
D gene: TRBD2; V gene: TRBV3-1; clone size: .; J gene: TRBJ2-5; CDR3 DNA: TGTGCCAGCCTTCGGTCAGGGACTAGCGGGGTGACCCAGTACTTC; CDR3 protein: CASLRSGTSGVTQYF
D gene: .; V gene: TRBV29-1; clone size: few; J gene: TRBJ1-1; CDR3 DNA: TGCAGCGTTGAAGGAGCTTTCTTT; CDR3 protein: CSVEGAFF
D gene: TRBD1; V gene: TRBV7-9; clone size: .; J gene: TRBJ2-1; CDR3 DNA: TGTGCCAGCAGCCCACCTCGGACAGGGGGCAATGAGCAGTTCTTC; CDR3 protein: CASSPPRTGGNEQFF
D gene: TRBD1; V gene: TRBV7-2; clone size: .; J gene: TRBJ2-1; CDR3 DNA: TGTGCCAGCAGCTTAGCCGGGACAGGGCCGGCCTACAATGAGCAGTTCTTC; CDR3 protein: CASSLAGTGPAYNEQFF
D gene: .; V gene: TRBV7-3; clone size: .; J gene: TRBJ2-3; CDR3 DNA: TGTGCCAGCAGCCCCGGGGTGGCGGGCACAGATACGCAGTATTTT; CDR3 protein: CASSPGVAGTDTQYF
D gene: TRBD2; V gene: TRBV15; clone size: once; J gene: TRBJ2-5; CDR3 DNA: TGTGCCACCAACAGAGAAATAGCGGGAGAGACCCAGTACTTC; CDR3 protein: CATNREIAGETQYF
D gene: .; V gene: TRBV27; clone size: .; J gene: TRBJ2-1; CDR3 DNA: TGTGCCAGCAGTTTCGGGGGCCGAGTAAATGAGCAGTTCTTC; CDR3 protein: CASSFGGRVNEQFF
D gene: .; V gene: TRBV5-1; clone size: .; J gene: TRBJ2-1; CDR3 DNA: TGCGCCAGCAGCTTGACTAGCCTCGAGAGATCAAACTCCTACAATGAGCAGTTCTTC; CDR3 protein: CASSLTSLERSNSYNEQFF
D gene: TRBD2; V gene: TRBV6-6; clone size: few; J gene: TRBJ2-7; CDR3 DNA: TGTGCCAGCAGCCGGGGACTAGCGGGAGGCCGTTCCTACGAGCAGTACTTC; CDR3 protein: CASSRGLAGGRSYEQYF
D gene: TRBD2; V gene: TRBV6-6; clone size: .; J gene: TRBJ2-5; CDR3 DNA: TGTGCCAGCAGTCCTCGGGGGGGAGTGGAGACCCAGTACTTC; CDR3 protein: CASSPRGGVETQYF
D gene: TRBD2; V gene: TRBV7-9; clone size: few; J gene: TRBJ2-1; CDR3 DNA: TGTGCCAGCAGCCGCACTAGCGGGAGGGGCAATGAGCAGTTCTTC; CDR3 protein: CASSRTSGRGNEQFF
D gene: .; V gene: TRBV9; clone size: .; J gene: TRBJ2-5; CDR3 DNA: TGTGCCAGCAGCGTAGAGGGACTTCAGCAAGAGACCCAGTACTTC; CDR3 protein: CASSVEGLQQETQYF
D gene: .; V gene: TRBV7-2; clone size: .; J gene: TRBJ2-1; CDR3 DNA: TGTGCCAGCAGCTTAGGGTCTCAAGCGCGAAATGAGCAGTTCTTC; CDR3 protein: CASSLGSQARNEQFF
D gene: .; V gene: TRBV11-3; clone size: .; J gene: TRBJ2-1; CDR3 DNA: TGTGCCAGCAGCTCCAGGGGCCGCAATGAGCAGTTCTTC; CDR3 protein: CASSSRGRNEQFF
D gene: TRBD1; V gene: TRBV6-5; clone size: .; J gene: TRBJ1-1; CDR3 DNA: TGTGCCAGCAGTCAAACGGGGACAGGGCGGAGCACTGAAGCTTTCTTT; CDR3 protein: CASSQTGTGRSTEAFF
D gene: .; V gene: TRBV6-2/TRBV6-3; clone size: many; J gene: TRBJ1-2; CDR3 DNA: TGTGCCAGCAGTTACGGGGGACCTTCTCCTGGCTATGGCTACACCTTC; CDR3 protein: CASSYGGPSPGYGYTF
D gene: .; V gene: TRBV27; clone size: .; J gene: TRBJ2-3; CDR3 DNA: TGTGCCAGCAGTTTTGGCAGGGAAGATACGCAGTATTTT; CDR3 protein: CASSFGREDTQYF
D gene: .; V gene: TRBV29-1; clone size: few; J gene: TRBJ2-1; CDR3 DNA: TGCAGCGTTGAAGATAGCGGAGCGCACTACAATGAGCAGTTCTTC; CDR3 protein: CSVEDSGAHYNEQFF
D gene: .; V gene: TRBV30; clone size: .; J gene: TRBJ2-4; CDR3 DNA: TGTGCCTGGAGTGTACGAACTTTTGCCAAAAACATTCAGTACTTC; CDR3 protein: CAWSVRTFAKNIQYF
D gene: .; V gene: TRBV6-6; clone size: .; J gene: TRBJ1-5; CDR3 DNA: TGTGCCAGCAGACCACAGGGATGGGGCAATCAGCCCCAGCATTTT; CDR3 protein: CASRPQGWGNQPQHF
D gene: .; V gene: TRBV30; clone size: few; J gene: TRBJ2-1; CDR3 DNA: TGTGCCTGGAGTGTACTGCCCGAGCAGTTCTTC; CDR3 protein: CAWSVLPEQFF
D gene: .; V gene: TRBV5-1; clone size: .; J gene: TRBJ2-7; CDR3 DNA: TGCGCCAGCAGCTCCGGTCAGCTACCCTACGAGCAGTACTTC; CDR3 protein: CASSSGQLPYEQYF
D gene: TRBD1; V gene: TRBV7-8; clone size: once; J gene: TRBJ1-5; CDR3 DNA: TGTGCCAGCAGCTTGATCAACAGGGGAGGCAATCAGCCCCAGCATTTT; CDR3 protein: CASSLINRGGNQPQHF
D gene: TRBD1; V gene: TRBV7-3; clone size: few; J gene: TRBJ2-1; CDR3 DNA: TGTGCCAGCAGCCCCCGACAGGGGATTGAGCAGTTCTTC; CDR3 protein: CASSPRQGIEQFF
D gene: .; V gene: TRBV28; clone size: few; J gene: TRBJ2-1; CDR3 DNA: TGTGCCAGCAGTTTTCCAGCCCTGGACTTGGGATACAATGAGCAGTTCTTC; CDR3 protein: CASSFPALDLGYNEQFF
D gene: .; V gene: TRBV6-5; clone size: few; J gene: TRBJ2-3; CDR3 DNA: TGTGCCAGCGGGCGTTCGGGAACAGATACGCAGTATTTT; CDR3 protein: CASGRSGTDTQYF
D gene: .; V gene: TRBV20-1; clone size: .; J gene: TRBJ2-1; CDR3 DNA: TGCAGTGCTAGATTGGGGGTGCGGACAAGCTCCTACAATGAGCAGTTTTTC; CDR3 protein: CSARLGVRTSSYNEQFF
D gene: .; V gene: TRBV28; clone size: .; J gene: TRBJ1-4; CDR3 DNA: TGTGCCAGCAGTAAAAAGCAAAAACTGTTTTTT; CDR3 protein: CASSKKQKLFF
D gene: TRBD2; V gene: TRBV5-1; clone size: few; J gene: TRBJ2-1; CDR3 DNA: TGCGCCAGCAGCTTGAGACTAGCGGGAGATGAGCAGTTCTTC; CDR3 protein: CASSLRLAGDEQFF
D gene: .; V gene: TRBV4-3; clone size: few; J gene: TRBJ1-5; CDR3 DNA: TGCGCCAGCAGCCCAGGTCTTGGGAGCAATCAGCCCCAGCATTTT; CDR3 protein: CASSPGLGSNQPQHF
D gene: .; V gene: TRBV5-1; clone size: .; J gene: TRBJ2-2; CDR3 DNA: TGCGCCAGCAGCCCGGGACCCCACACCGGGGAGCTGTTTTTT; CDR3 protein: CASSPGPHTGELFF
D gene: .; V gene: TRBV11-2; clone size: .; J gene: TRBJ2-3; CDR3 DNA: TGTGCCAGCAGGAAGGGCGCAGGGCAGATCACAGATACGCAGTATTTT; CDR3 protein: CASRKGAGQITDTQYF
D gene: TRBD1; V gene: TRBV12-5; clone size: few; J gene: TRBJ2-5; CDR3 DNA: TGTGCTAGTGGTTTGGGGGGACAGGGACAAGAGACCCAGTACTTC; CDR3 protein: CASGLGGQGQETQYF
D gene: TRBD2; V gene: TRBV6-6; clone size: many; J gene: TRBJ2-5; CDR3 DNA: TGTGCCAGCAGTAGGGATCTAGCGGGGGGGAACCAAGAGACCCAGTACTTC; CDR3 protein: CASSRDLAGGNQETQYF
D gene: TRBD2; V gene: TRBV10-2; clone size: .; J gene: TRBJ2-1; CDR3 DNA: TGCGCCACCAGATTAGCGGGAGGGTCTAAAAATGAGCAGTTCTTC; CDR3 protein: CATRLAGGSKNEQFF
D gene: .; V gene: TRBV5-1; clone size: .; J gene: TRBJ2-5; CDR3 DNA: TGCGCCAGCAGCAAAAATGCCCGAATTGGGGAGACCCAGTACTTC; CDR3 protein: CASSKNARIGETQYF
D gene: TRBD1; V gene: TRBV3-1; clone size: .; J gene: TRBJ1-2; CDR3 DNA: TGTGCCAGCAGAGGGACAGGGGGCTTCTATGGCTACACCTTC; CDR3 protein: CASRGTGGFYGYTF
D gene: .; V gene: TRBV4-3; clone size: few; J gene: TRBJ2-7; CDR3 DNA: TGCGCCAGCAGCCAAGAGGAGGGGCCCTCCTACGAGCAGTACTTC; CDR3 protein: CASSQEEGPSYEQYF